The 9 T cell receptor beta chains reported below all come from one sample, sequenced in a study of OX40 agonist ivuxolimab in advanced cancers. The method was the immunoSEQ multiplex PCR assay. The source is immuneACCESS, and TCRdb retained only in-frame sequences with V and J called. Part of the clones is not carried over; for the studies checked, unresolved V genes explain less than half of this, and the remainder is unexplained. For this sample the table gives more than 70,000 clones, of which 90% to 95% were detected only once. The ten largest clones take up 14% of the sample. The material sequenced was CD4+ or CD8+ T cells sorted from blood, taken in a trial of the OX40 agonist ivuxolimab. The receptors derive from an adult with an advanced solid tumor such as melanoma, head and neck, liver or kidney cancer.

The chain recombines TRBV18 with TRBJ1-1; 9 bases are shared with TRBD1. The CDR3 totals 17 residues. V dropped 3 bases and J dropped 0; count of bases not matched to a gene: 8. Per germline, CDR1 KGHSH and CDR2 LQKENI. The CDR3 DNA follows: TGTGCCAGCTCACCGGGACAGGGAGAGGGCATGAACACTGAAGCTTTCTTT. It codes for CASSPGQGEGMNTEAFF.

The rearrangement links TRBV15 to TRBJ2-1; 9 positions agree with TRBD1. This CDR3 is built from 16 residues. V was pared by 2 bases and J by 2 bases, with 4 bases of the junction left unmatched. Germline V gene lookup returns CDR1 LNHNV and CDR2 YYDKDF (reference sequence). The DNA of the CDR3 is TGTGCCACCAGCAGACCGGGACAGGGCCCCTACAATGAGCAGTTCTTC. Translation: CATSRPGQGPYNEQFF.

The CDR3: CSVPWTSTDTQYF. Written as DNA, the CDR3 is TGCAGCGTTCCCTGGACTAGCACAGATACGCAGTATTTT. The chain links TRBV29-1 to TRBJ2-3; a possible D gene is TRBD2 (5 bases). V was cut by 5 bases and J by 0 bases, with 9 bases left in between. The CDR3 loop spans 13 amino acids. Germline lookup yields CDR1 SQVTM and CDR2 ANQGSEA.

V and J are TRBV2 and TRBJ1-5; maybe TRBD1 (6 bases). Germline V gene sequence: CDR1 SNHLY, CDR2 FYNNEI. There are 13 residues in the CDR3. The ends were cut back, 7 bases at V and 6 bases at J, with 13 bases in the middle. The chain's CDR3 is CASNYRVGQPQHF. The CDR3, as DNA: TGTGCCAGCAATTACAGGGTTGGTCAGCCCCAGCATTTT.

The chain uses TRBV11-2 and TRBJ2-3, with 7 nucleotides matching TRBD2. The CDR3 spans 17 residues. The ends lost 1 base at V and 2 bases at J; junction bases unmatched: 9. CDR1 is SGHAT and CDR2 is FQNNGV in the germline V gene. The CDR3 region is CASSLAGGGVPTDTQYF. CDR3 nucleotide sequence: TGTGCCAGCAGCTTAGCTGGTGGGGGGGTACCCACAGATACGCAGTATTTT.

This chain joins TRBV4-3 and TRBJ2-7, with D possibly TRBD1 on 7 matching bases. Germline V CDR1 and CDR2: LGHNA, YSLEER. This CDR3 is built from 16 residues. Deletions cut 4 bases from V and 2 bases from J, with 18 bases between. The CDR3 coding sequence is TGCGCCAGCAGCCCTGCTAGGGAGGACAGGCCCTACGAGCAGTACTTC. Its protein is CASSPAREDRPYEQYF.

This chain uses TRBV19 with TRBJ2-7; D gene unclear. This CDR3 has 12 residues. The ends were cut back, 6 bases at V and 7 bases at J, with 13 bases in the middle. Germline V CDR1 and CDR2: LNHDA, SQIVND (reference sequence). The CDR3 nucleotides read TGTGCCAGTAGCTCCACGCTTCGAGAGCAGTACTTC. This gives the protein CASSSTLREQYF.

The V gene is TRBV20-1, the J gene TRBJ1-2; the D is unclear. CDR1 and CDR2 from the germline V gene are DFQATT and SNEGSKA (reference sequence). This CDR3 region has 11 residues. V shed 6 bases and J shed 2 bases, with 7 bases lying between them. DNA for the CDR3: TGCAGTGCCGGACCCAACTATGGCTACACCTTC. Translation: CSAGPNYGYTF.

This chain joins TRBV14 and TRBJ1-2; no definite D call. The CDR3 runs to 13 residues. CDR1 is SGHDN and CDR2 is FVKESK in the germline V gene. Trimming shortened V by 3 bases and J by 2 bases, and 7 bases separated the two germline ends. CDR3 nucleotides: TGTGCCAGCAGCCAGCCGGACAACTATGGCTACACCTTC. It encodes CASSQPDNYGYTF.